This T cell receptor beta chain was identified during a study of shared clonotypes between healthy human individuals. General study points: Donors were few, which limited the genetic and exposure-history diversity represented.

Assay used: immunoSEQ multiplex PCR; TCRdb lists only in-frame clones, some missing. The table records fewer than 1.4 million clones, about 84% of them present only once. Remarks on this clone: Its antigen is unidentified.

The ends were cut back, 4 bases at V and 3 bases at J, with 18 bases in the middle. CDR3 length: 16 residues. The germline V gene encodes CDR1 SGHDN and CDR2 FVKESK. The receptor was derived from a man aged 18-30 years in good health. Some clones in this sample may be carry-over from other donors' samples. The sequenced sample consisted of memory CD4+ T cells from PBMCs. The subset: CD45RA-negative fraction. The V call is TRBV14, the J call TRBJ1-2, with TRBD1 as a possible D gene (5 bases). CDR3 amino acids: CASSPRIRGTDYGYTF. In DNA form, the CDR3 reads TGTGCCAGCAGCCCCAGAATACGAGGGACGGACTATGGCTACACCTTC.